The sequence of this T cell receptor beta chain was determined in a study of Ad26.COV2.S vaccination and SARS-CoV-2 variants. Across the study: Of the COV1001 trial arms, the Ad26.COV2.S arm included the donor. Study-level findings and limits: Responses of T cells in total may have been underestimated by the TCR breadth and depth analyses.

The germline V gene encodes CDR1 MGHRA and CDR2 YSYEKL. The CDR3 runs 15 residues. After removal of 2 bases from V and 3 bases from J, the junction contained 4 bases not matched to a gene. Generated by immunoSEQ multiplex PCR, the TCRdb table keeps only in-frame clones and is missing some. The data contain about 250,000 clones, around 87% of them singletons. Notes on this clone: The target antigen is unknown.

Treatment noted: 15 to 20 received Ad26.COV2.S at low or high dose, single or two shots; about 5 received placebo; per-sample allocation not given. On day 63 after the first injection, vaccine and placebo recipients gave samples. The donor was a Boston adult aged 18-55 years. The sample consisted of peripheral blood, taken in a trial of Ad26.COV2.S vaccine versus placebo. The V gene is TRBV4-1, the J gene TRBJ2-1, with 7 nucleotides matching TRBD1. The TCR originated in a person aged 18-60 years who received the Ad26.COV2.S COVID-19 vaccine or a placebo. This CDR3 reads CASSQPRTGYNEQFF. CDR3 bases: TGCGCCAGCAGCCAACCCCGGACAGGCTACAATGAGCAGTTCTTC.